A single TCR beta chain is shown here with its context. The target antigen is unknown. At cycle 4 day 1, cycle 7 day 1, and baseline, blood was sampled. Clones were sequenced by immunoSEQ multiplex PCR, and TCRdb holds only the in-frame ones, with some missing. The table includes about 98,000 clones, approximately 93% detected once. This entry is derived from a study of OX40 agonist ivuxolimab in advanced cancers. Study findings and constraints: Certain nonresponders additionally had low normalized T-cell clonal expansion.

This clonotype was obtained from an adult with an advanced solid tumor such as melanoma, head and neck, liver or kidney cancer. Sequenced here: CD4+ or CD8+ T cells sorted from blood, sampled in a trial of the OX40 agonist ivuxolimab.

CDR3 nucleotide sequence: TGTGCCAGCAGTGGGGGAGACAGGGGAAGGCCTTCACCCCTCCACTTT. Residues: CASSGGDRGRPSPLHF. This chain links TRBV2 with TRBJ1-6, with 8 positions matching TRBD1. The CDR3 length is 16 residues. CDR1 and CDR2 (germline): SNHLY, FYNNEI. Unmatched junction bases numbered 11, after V lost 4 bases and J lost 9 bases.